Listed here are 20 T cell receptor beta chains from one sample, sequenced in a study of blood T cells in healthy people across ages. Then a second PCR, running roughly 6 to 11 cycles, was carried out with a sample-barcoded 5' primer and a J-beta primer mix. Via MiXCR, TCRdb re-called the 5' RACE reads, giving one row per CDR3 protein. The table lists roughly 1.4 million distinct CDR3 sequences, around 59% of them singletons. The source material was blood. The source of these receptors is a man between 18 and 35 years old in good health.

The chain is built from TRBV4-2 and TRBJ2-5; D gene ambiguous. The CDR3 loop spans 15 amino acids. CDR1 is LGHNA, CDR2 YNFKEQ, per germline. V was shortened by 0 bases and J by 11 bases, with 19 bases between the two germline ends. The CDR3 DNA reads TGTGCCAGCAGCCAAGATAGTCCCATCCGCGGAGAGCAGTACTTC. It codes for CASSQDSPIRGEQYF.

In regard to this clonotype: Relative to the germline gene, one junction end is altered; a read error may explain this. V gene TRBV11-2 combines with J gene TRBJ2-5; D uncertain. CDR1 SGHAT and CDR2 FQNNGV come from the germline V gene. This CDR3 has 16 amino acids. The CDR3 DNA reads as TGTGCCAGCAGCTTACCTGGACGGGTCAGGATCGAGACCCGGTTCTTC. This codes for CASSLPGRVRIETRFF.

With respect to this clonotype: A read error may produce the germline difference seen at one junction end. V is TRBV15 and J is TRBJ1-5; no reliable D call. Germline CDR1 reads LNHNV; CDR2 reads YYDKDF (reference sequence). The length of the CDR3 is 15 residues. The CDR3 reads CATSRVETLYQPQHF. CDR3 sequence (DNA): TGTGCCACCAGTAGAGTAGAAACTTTATATCAGCCCCAGCATTTT.

V usage is TRBV10-3 and J usage is TRBJ2-5; D not certain. CDR1 and CDR2 (germline): ENHRY, SYGVKD. The length of the CDR3 is 13 residues. Trimming pared 5 bases from V and 5 bases from J, leaving 12 bases between. The CDR3 sequence is CAISKDLPETQYF. Here the CDR3 DNA reads TGTGCCATCAGTAAAGACTTGCCTGAGACCCAGTACTTC.

This clonotype came up many times. The V gene is TRBV10-3, the J gene TRBJ1-1; D is perhaps TRBD1 (5 bases). Trimming removed 0 bases at V and 6 bases at J, with 14 bases between. Germline CDR1 ENHRY, CDR2 SYGVKD. The CDR3 has 15 amino acids. CDR3 protein: CAISESGGGGAEAFF. The CDR3 DNA sequence: TGTGCCATCAGTGAGTCAGGAGGTGGGGGGGCTGAAGCTTTCTTT.

V is TRBV19 and J is TRBJ1-1, with no clear D. Looked up from germline, CDR1 is LNHDA and CDR2 is SQIVND (reference sequence). This CDR3 comprises 11 residues. V dropped 10 bases and J dropped 4 bases, with 10 bases sitting between them. CDR3 sequence reads: CATGIATEAFF. DNA of the CDR3: TGTGCCACAGGAATTGCCACTGAAGCTTTCTTT. The full variable domain, with the rest looked up from reference TRBV19 and TRBJ1-1, is DGGITQSPKYLFRKEGQNVTLSCEQNLNHDAMYWYRQDPGQGLRLIYYSQIVNDFQKGDIAEGYSVSREKKESFPLTVTSAQKNPTAFYLCATGIATEAFFGQGTRLTVV.

The gene calls are TRBV28 and TRBJ2-1; 7 nucleotides align to TRBD2. Trimming took 4 bases from V and 6 from J; bases not matched to a gene: 9. The CDR3 sequence is 15 residues long. Germline CDR1 is MDHEN and CDR2 is SYDVKM. The CDR3 DNA sequence: TGTGCCAGCAGTTCTCTTGGACTAGTGGGCAATGAGCAGTTCTTC. Translation gives CASSSLGLVGNEQFF.

The chain employs TRBV28 and TRBJ2-7; 9 nucleotides match TRBD1. The CDR3 length is 14 residues. Looked up from germline, CDR1 is MDHEN and CDR2 is SYDVKM. V lost 6 bases and J lost 4; bases outside the gene matches: 7. In DNA form, the CDR3 reads TGTGCCAGCAGGCTTCGACAGGGGGGGTACGAGCAGTACTTC. This sequence encodes CASRLRQGGYEQYF. Together with reference TRBV28 and TRBJ2-7, the CDR3 gives the full variable domain: DVKVTQSSRYLVKRTGEKVFLECVQDMDHENMFWYRQDPGLGLRLIYFSYDVKMKEKGDIPEGYSVSREKKERFSLILESASTNQTSMYLCASRLRQGGYEQYFGPGTRLTVT.

This chain joins TRBV5-1 and TRBJ2-7; weak D call: TRBD2 (5 bases). The CDR3 has 15 amino acids. Germline loops: CDR1 SGHRS, CDR2 YFSETQ. V shed 2 bases and J shed 3 bases, with 15 bases lying between them. The CDR3 DNA follows: TGCGCCAGCAGCTTACTAGGCGAAGGTAGCTACGAGCAGTACTTC. Translating it yields CASSLLGEGSYEQYF.

J is TRBJ2-1 and V is TRBV25-1; D is undetermined. Deletions cut 0 bases from V and 8 bases from J, with 11 bases between. This CDR3 region has 14 residues. The V gene's germline CDR1 is MGHDK and CDR2 SYGVNS. CDR3: CASSEYTIGDEQFF. The CDR3 DNA reads as TGTGCCAGCAGTGAATACACAATAGGCGATGAGCAGTTCTTC. Full variable domain (remainder filled in from reference TRBV25-1 and TRBJ2-1): EADIYQTPRYLVIGTGKKITLECSQTMGHDKMYWYQQDPGMELHLIHYSYGVNSTEKGDLSSESTVSRIRTEHFPLTLESARPSHTSQYLCASSEYTIGDEQFFGPGTRLTVL.

This clonotype was counted only a few times. The chain has TRBV28 and TRBJ2-7; possible D gene TRBD2, 5 bases. The germline CDR1 and CDR2 sequences are MDHEN and SYDVKM. The CDR3 sequence is 16 residues long. V was pared by 4 bases and J by 2 bases, with 18 bases between. CDR3 bases: TGTGCCAGCAGTTCACTTGGCGGGTATAGCCCCTACGAGCAGTACTTC. This codes for CASSSLGGYSPYEQYF. The full variable domain, in which reference TRBV28 and TRBJ2-7 provide the parts outside the CDR3, is DVKVTQSSRYLVKRTGEKVFLECVQDMDHENMFWYRQDPGLGLRLIYFSYDVKMKEKGDIPEGYSVSREKKERFSLILESASTNQTSMYLCASSSLGGYSPYEQYFGPGTRLTVT.

The rearrangement links TRBV7-6 to TRBJ2-1, with 10 bases matching TRBD2. CDR3 length: 18 amino acids. In germline, CDR1 is SGHVS, CDR2 FNYEAQ. Trimming removed 0 bases from V and 0 bases from J; junction bases left unmatched: 5. The CDR3 is CASSLAASGGVSYNEQFF. The CDR3 DNA sequence: TGTGCCAGCAGCTTAGCGGCTAGCGGGGGCGTCTCCTACAATGAGCAGTTCTTC.

This clonotype occurred a few times. This sequence joins TRBV12-3 or TRBV12-4 and TRBJ2-4; TRBD2 is a possible D gene (6 bases). The tail of the sequence fits TRBJ2-7 better, so the J call may be wrong. CDR3 length: 14 residues. CDR3 protein: CASSLTGGTGEQYF. CDR3 nucleotide sequence: TGTGCCAGCAGTTTAACGGGCGGGACGGGCGAGCAGTACTTC.

The chain links TRBV20-1 to TRBJ2-3; tentatively, D is TRBD2 (5 bases). CDR1 and CDR2 (germline): DFQATT, SNEGSKA (reference sequence). Trimming cost V 0 bases and J 8 bases, with 21 bases left between them. The CDR3 has 16 amino acids. The DNA of the CDR3 is TGCAGTGCTAGAGAATTACTAGTGTCTCCCCTGGGTACGCAGTATTTT. Translation: CSARELLVSPLGTQYF.

V is TRBV9 and J is TRBJ2-5; D is uncertain. V lost 0 bases, J lost 1 base, and 13 bases lay in between. Per germline, CDR1 SGDLS and CDR2 YYNGEE. This CDR3 comprises 16 residues. The DNA for the CDR3 is TGTGCCAGCAGCGTAGTATGTAAACAGACCCAAGAGACCCAGTACTTC. Amino acids: CASSVVCKQTQETQYF.

The chain uses TRBV27 and TRBJ1-2, with a possible D match to TRBD1 (5 bases). CDR1 and CDR2 (germline): MNHEY, SMNVEV (reference sequence). The CDR3 covers 14 residues. V gave up 5 bases and J gave up 6 bases, with 16 bases separating them. CDR3 sequence (DNA): TGTGCCAGCAGTCACCAGGGCAGCCTCGATGGCTACACCTTC. As protein: CASSHQGSLDGYTF.

The J gene is TRBJ2-4, the V gene TRBV5-5; no reliable D call. The DNA end lines up better with TRBJ2-7; the J call may be wrong. The germline V gene encodes CDR1 SGHKS and CDR2 YYEKEE (reference sequence). The CDR3 runs 13 residues. The CDR3 is CASSATHSYEQYF. In nucleotides, the CDR3 is TGTGCCAGCAGCGCTACACACTCCTACGAGCAGTACTTC.

This clonotype has only a few counts. CDR3 sequence reads: CASSQIGRGETYEQYF. DNA of the CDR3: TGCGCCAGCAGCCAAATTGGTCGGGGTGAAACCTACGAGCAGTACTTC. This chain links TRBV4-1 with TRBJ2-7; D is perhaps TRBD2 (5 bases). This CDR3 comprises 16 residues. Germline V gene data show CDR1 as MGHRA and CDR2 as YSYEKL. V dropped 2 bases and J dropped 2 bases, with 16 bases sitting between them.

The rearrangement joins TRBV29-1 to TRBJ1-1, with D perhaps TRBD1 (6 bases). The CDR3 runs 14 residues. Germline V gene data show CDR1 as SQVTM and CDR2 as ANQGSEA. Trimming shortened V by 2 bases and J by 1 base, and 11 bases separated the two germline ends. The CDR3 reads CSVERGGGNTEAFF. Written as DNA, the CDR3 is TGCAGCGTTGAACGAGGGGGTGGGAACACTGAAGCTTTCTTT.

This clonotype appeared a few times. The J gene is TRBJ2-1, the V gene TRBV4-2; D possibly uses TRBD1 or TRBD2 (5 bases each). The ends were cut back, 1 base at V and 4 bases at J, with 14 bases in the middle. The CDR3 totals 16 residues. CDR1 and CDR2 from the germline V gene are LGHNA and YNFKEQ. For the CDR3, the DNA is TGTGCCAGCAGCCAAGGTATACGGGGCAGATACAATGAGCAGTTCTTC. Its protein is CASSQGIRGRYNEQFF.